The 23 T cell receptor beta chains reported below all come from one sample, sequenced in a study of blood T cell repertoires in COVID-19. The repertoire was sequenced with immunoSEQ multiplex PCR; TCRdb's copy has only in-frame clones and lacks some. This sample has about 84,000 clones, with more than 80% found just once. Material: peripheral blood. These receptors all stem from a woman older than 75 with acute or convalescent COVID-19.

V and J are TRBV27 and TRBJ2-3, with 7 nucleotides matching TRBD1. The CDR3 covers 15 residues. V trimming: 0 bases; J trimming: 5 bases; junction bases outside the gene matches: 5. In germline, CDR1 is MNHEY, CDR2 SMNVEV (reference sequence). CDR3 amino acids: CASSLSGQDGDTQYF. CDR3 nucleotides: TGTGCCAGCAGTTTATCCGGACAGGACGGAGATACGCAGTATTTT.

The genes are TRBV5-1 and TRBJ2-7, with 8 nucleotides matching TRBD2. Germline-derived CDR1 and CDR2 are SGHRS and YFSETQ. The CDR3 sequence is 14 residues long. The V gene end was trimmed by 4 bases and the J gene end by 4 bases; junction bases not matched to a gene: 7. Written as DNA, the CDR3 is TGCGCCAGCAGCCCGGGACTAGGAGAGTACGAGCAGTACTTC. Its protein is CASSPGLGEYEQYF.

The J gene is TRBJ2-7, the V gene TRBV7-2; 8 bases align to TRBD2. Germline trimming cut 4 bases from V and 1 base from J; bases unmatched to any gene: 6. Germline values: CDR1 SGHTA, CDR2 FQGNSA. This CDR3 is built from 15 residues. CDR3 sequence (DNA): TGTGCCAGCAGCTCTCTAGCGGGTTCTTCCTACGAGCAGTACTTC. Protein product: CASSSLAGSSYEQYF.

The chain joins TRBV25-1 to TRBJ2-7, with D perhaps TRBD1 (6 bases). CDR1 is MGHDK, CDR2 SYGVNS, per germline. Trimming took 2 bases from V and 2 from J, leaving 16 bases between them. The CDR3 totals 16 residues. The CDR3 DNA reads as TGTGCCAGCAGTGAAAGTAAAGGGGGATACGCCTACGAGCAGTACTTC. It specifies CASSESKGGYAYEQYF.

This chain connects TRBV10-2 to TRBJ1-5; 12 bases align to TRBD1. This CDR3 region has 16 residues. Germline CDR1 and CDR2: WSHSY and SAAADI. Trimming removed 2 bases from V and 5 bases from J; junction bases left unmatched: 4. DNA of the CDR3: TGCGCCAGCAGTGAGCCGGGACAGGGGGCAGATCAGCCCCAGCATTTT. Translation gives CASSEPGQGADQPQHF.

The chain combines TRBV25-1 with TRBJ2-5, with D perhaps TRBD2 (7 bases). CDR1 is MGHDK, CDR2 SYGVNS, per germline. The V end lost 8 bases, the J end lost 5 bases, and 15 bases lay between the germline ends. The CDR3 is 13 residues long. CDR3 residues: CASGEGGGETQYF. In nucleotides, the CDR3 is TGTGCCAGCGGAGAGGGGGGAGGGGAGACCCAGTACTTC. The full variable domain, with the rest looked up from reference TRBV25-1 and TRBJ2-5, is EADIYQTPRYLVIGTGKKITLECSQTMGHDKMYWYQQDPGMELHLIHYSYGVNSTEKGDLSSESTVSRIRTEHFPLTLESARPSHTSQYLCASGEGGGETQYFGPGTRLLVL.

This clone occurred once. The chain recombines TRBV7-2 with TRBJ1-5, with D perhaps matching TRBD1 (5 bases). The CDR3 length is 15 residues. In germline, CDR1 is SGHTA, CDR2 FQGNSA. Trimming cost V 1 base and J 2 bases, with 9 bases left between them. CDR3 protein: CASSLGGLGNQPQHF. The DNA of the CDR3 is TGTGCCAGCAGCTTAGGGGGCTTGGGCAATCAGCCCCAGCATTTT.

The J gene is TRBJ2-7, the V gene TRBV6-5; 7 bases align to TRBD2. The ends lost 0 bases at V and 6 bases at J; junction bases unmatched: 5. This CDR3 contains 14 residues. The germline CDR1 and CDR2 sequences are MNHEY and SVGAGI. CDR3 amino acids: CASSYSHSGREQYF. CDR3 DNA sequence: TGTGCCAGCAGTTACTCCCATAGCGGGCGCGAGCAGTACTTC.

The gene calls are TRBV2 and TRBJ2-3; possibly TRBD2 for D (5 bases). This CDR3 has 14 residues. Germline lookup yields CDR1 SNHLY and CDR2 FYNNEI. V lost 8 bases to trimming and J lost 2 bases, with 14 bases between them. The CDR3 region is CASRTRVLTDTQYF. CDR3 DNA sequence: TGTGCCAGCCGAACTAGGGTCCTCACAGATACGCAGTATTTT.

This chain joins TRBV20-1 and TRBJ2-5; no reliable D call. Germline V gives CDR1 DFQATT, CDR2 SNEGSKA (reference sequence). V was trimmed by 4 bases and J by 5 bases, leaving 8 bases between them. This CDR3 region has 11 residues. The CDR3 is CSANLGETQYF. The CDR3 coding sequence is TGCAGTGCTAACCTAGGCGAGACCCAGTACTTC.

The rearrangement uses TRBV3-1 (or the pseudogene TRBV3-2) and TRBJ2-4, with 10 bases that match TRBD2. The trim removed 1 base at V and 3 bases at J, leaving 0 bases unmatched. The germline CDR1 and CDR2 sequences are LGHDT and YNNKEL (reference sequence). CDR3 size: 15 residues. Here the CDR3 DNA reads TGTGCCAGCAGCCAAGGGACTAGCGGCAAAAACATTCAGTACTTC. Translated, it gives CASSQGTSGKNIQYF.

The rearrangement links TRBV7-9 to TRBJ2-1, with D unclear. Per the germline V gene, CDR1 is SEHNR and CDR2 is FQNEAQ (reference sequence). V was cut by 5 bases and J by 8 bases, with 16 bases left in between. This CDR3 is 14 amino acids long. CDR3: CASSPNKLADEQFF. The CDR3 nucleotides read TGTGCCAGCAGCCCGAATAAGTTAGCTGATGAGCAGTTCTTC.

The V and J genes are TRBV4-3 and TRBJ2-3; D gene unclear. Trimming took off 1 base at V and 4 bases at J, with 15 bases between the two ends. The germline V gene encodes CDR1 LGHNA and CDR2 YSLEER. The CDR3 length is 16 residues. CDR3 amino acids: CASSQVLTQRSDTQYF. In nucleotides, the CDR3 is TGCGCCAGCAGCCAAGTTTTGACTCAACGCTCAGATACGCAGTATTTT.

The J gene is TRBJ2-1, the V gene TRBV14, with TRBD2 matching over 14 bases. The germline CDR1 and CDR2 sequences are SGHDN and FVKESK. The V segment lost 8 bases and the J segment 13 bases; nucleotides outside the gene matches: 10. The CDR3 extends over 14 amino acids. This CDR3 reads CASAGLAGEGNQFF. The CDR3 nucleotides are TGTGCCAGCGCGGGACTAGCGGGAGAGGGGAACCAGTTCTTC. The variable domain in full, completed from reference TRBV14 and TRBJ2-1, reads EAGVTQFPSHSVIEKGQTVTLRCDPISGHDNLYWYRRVMGKEIKFLLHFVKESKQDESGMPNNRFLAERTGGTYSTLKVQPAELEDSGVYFCASAGLAGEGNQFFGPGTRLTVL.

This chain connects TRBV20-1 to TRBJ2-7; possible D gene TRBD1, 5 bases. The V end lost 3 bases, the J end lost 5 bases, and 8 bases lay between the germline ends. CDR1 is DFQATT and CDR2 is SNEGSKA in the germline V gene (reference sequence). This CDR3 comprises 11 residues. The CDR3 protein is CSARGRDEQYF. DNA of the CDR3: TGCAGTGCTAGGGGCAGGGACGAGCAGTACTTC.

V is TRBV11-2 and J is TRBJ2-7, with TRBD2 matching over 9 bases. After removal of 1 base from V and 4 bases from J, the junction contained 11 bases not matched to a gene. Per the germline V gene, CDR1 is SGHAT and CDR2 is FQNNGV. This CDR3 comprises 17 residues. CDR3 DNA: TGTGCCAGCAGCTTAGGTAAGCGGGAGGCCATCATTTACGAGCAGTACTTC. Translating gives CASSLGKREAIIYEQYF.

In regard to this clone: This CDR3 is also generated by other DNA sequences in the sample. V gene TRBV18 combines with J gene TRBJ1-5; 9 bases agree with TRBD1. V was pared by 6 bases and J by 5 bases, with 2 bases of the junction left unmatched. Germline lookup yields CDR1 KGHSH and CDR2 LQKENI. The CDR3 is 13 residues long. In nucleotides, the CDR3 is TGTGCCAGCTCCCGGGACAGGGATCAGCCCCAGCATTTT. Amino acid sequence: CASSRDRDQPQHF.

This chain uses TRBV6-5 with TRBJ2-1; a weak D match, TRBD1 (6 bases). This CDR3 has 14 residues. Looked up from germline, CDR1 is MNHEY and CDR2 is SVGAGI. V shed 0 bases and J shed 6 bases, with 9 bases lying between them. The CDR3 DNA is TGTGCCAGCAGTTACTCGGGGACAACCAATGAGCAGTTCTTC. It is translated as CASSYSGTTNEQFF.

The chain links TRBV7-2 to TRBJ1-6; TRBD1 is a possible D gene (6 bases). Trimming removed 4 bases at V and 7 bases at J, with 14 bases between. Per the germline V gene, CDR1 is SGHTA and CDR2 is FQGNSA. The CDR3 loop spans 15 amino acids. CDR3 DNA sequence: TGTGCCAGCAGCTCTCCGGGACAAATAAATTCACCCCTCCACTTT. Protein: CASSSPGQINSPLHF. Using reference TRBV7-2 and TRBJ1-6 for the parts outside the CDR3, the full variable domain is GAGVSQSPSNKVTEKGKDVELRCDPISGHTALYWYRQSLGQGLEFLIYFQGNSAPDKSGLPSDRFSAERTGGSVSTLTIQRTQQEDSAVYLCASSSPGQINSPLHFGNGTRLTVT.

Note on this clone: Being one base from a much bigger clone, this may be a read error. In DNA form, the CDR3 reads TGTGCCAGCAGTGCGGTCCAAGAGACCCAGTACTTC. It specifies CASSAVQETQYF. The V and J genes are TRBV7-9 and TRBJ2-5, with no clear D. The germline gives CDR1 SEHNR, CDR2 FQNEAQ (reference sequence). This CDR3 is built from 12 residues. The V gene lost 6 bases and the J gene lost 1 base, with 6 bases spanning the gap.

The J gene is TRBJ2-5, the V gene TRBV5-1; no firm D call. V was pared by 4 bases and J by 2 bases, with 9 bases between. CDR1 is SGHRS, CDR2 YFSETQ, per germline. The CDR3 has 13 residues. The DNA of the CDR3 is TGCGCCAGCAGCCCGCATAGACAAGAGACCCAGTACTTC. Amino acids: CASSPHRQETQYF.

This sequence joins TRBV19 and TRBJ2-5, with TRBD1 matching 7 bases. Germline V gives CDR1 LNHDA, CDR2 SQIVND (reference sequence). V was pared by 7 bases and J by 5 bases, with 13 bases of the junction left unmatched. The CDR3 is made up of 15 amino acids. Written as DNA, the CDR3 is TGTGCCAGTACAGATCAGACAGGGCCTAGGGAGACCCAGTACTTC. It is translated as CASTDQTGPRETQYF.

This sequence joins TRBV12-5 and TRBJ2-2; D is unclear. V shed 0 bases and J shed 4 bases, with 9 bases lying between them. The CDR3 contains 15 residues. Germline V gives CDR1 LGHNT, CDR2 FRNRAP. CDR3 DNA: TGTGCTAGTGGTTTGGTAATAGCCAGCACCGGGGAGCTGTTTTTT. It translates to CASGLVIASTGELFF.